Below are 11 T cell receptor beta chains sequenced from a single sample in a study of radiation and T cells in renal cell carcinoma. The time point here: blood 2 weeks post-SBRT. Treatment indicated: 15 Gy SBRT to primary tumor, nephrectomy 4 weeks later. Clones were read by immunoSEQ multiplex PCR, and TCRdb kept only the in-frame ones, dropping some. The table shows roughly 130,000 clones, with 70% to 90% occurring only once. Sequences were derived from blood, sampled from a patient whose treatment included radiotherapy and nephrectomy. Receptors originate from a woman in her seventies with renal cell carcinoma.

The V and J genes are TRBV11-2 and TRBJ2-5; 11 bases are a match to TRBD2. CDR1 and CDR2 from the germline V gene are SGHAT and FQNNGV. The CDR3 consists of 15 residues. J gave up 1 base and V 8 bases, and 6 bases lay outside the gene matches. The CDR3 reads CASRVAGGPQETQYF. The DNA of the CDR3 is TGTGCCAGCCGAGTAGCGGGGGGGCCCCAAGAGACCCAGTACTTC.

The chain links TRBV9 to TRBJ1-5; TRBD1 is a possible D gene (6 bases). The CDR3 spans 15 residues. CDR1 SGDLS and CDR2 YYNGEE come from the germline V gene. The V end was cut by 3 bases, the J end by 8 bases, with 18 bases between. CDR3: CASSGRGQIIKPQHF. CDR3 in DNA: TGTGCCAGCAGCGGACGCGGACAGATAATCAAGCCCCAGCATTTT.

The CDR3 DNA reads as TGTGCCAGCAGCTTAGAATGGATCAGCACAGATACGCAGTATTTT. It translates to CASSLEWISTDTQYF. The chain recombines TRBV7-2 with TRBJ2-3; unclear D gene. Trimming took off 1 base at V and 0 bases at J, with 8 bases between the two ends. Germline V gene sequence: CDR1 SGHTA, CDR2 FQGNSA. The CDR3 extends over 15 amino acids.

This rearrangement joins TRBV25-1 to TRBJ1-2; D is unresolved. The germline V gene has CDR1 MGHDK and CDR2 SYGVNS. Trimming pared 1 base from V and 3 bases from J, leaving 9 bases between. The CDR3 loop spans 14 amino acids. CDR3 DNA: TGTGCCAGCAGTGAATCGGGCAGCCACTATGGCTACACCTTC. This translates into CASSESGSHYGYTF.

The rearrangement joins TRBV19 to TRBJ1-2, with TRBD1 as a possible D gene (5 bases). Germline V gene lookup returns CDR1 LNHDA and CDR2 SQIVND (reference sequence). The ends were cut back, 5 bases at V and 4 bases at J, with 14 bases in the middle. The length of the CDR3 is 14 residues. DNA for the CDR3: TGTGCCAGTAGTCTATTCCGGGACGGCTATGGCTACACCTTC. This sequence encodes CASSLFRDGYGYTF.

The chain combines TRBV4-1 with TRBJ2-1; 9 positions agree with TRBD2. Germline CDR1 is MGHRA and CDR2 is YSYEKL. CDR3 size: 15 residues. V lost 1 base and J lost 2; bases outside the gene matches: 0. CDR3 loop: CASSQVAGAYNEQFF. CDR3 DNA sequence: TGCGCCAGCAGCCAAGTAGCGGGGGCCTACAATGAGCAGTTCTTC.

The rearrangement joins TRBV9 to TRBJ1-3; D is unclear. V was cut by 0 bases and J by 0 bases, with 10 bases left in between. Germline CDR1 SGDLS, CDR2 YYNGEE. The CDR3 runs to 16 residues. The CDR3 is CASSVDVGSSGNTIYF. CDR3 bases: TGTGCCAGCAGCGTAGACGTCGGGAGCTCTGGAAACACCATATATTTT.

This clone was picked up a small number of times. The chain couples TRBV9 to TRBJ1-2, with 8 bases lining up with TRBD1. With V trimmed by 4 bases and J by 8 bases, 7 bases remained unmatched. Germline CDR1 and CDR2: SGDLS and YYNGEE. This CDR3 contains 13 residues. The CDR3 is CASSPDRGIGYTF. The DNA for the CDR3 is TGTGCCAGCAGCCCCGACAGGGGAATAGGCTACACCTTC.

V gene TRBV4-1 combines with J gene TRBJ2-1; D uncertain. Germline CDR1 MGHRA, CDR2 YSYEKL. V was clipped by 2 bases and J by 10 bases, with 15 bases between them. This CDR3 comprises 14 residues. The CDR3 DNA follows: TGCGCCAGCAGCCAAAGCCCCGTTTTGAAAGAGCAGTTCTTC. Its protein product is CASSQSPVLKEQFF.

This chain links TRBV15 with TRBJ2-5, with TRBD2 matching over 14 bases. The ends lost 2 bases at V and 4 bases at J; junction bases unmatched: 15. The CDR3 spans 20 residues. Germline V gene data show CDR1 as LNHNV and CDR2 as YYDKDF (reference sequence). CDR3 region: CATSRIRGTSGGSIIETQYF. For the CDR3, the DNA is TGTGCCACCAGCAGAATCCGGGGGACTAGCGGGGGCTCCATAATAGAGACCCAGTACTTC.

The chain employs TRBV7-2 and TRBJ2-7; D call uncertain. The CDR3 spans 13 residues. V lost 5 bases to trimming and J lost 0 bases, with 8 bases between them. Germline CDR1 reads SGHTA; CDR2 reads FQGNSA. The CDR3 DNA reads TGTGCCAGCAGCCCCTCGAACTCCTACGAGCAGTACTTC. Translation gives CASSPSNSYEQYF. Drawing the rest from reference TRBV7-2 and TRBJ2-7, the complete variable domain is GAGVSQSPSNKVTEKGKDVELRCDPISGHTALYWYRQSLGQGLEFLIYFQGNSAPDKSGLPSDRFSAERTGGSVSTLTIQRTQQEDSAVYLCASSPSNSYEQYFGPGTRLTVT.